This TCR beta chain appears in the sequencing data of a study of T-cell reconstitution after alpha-beta-depleted transplantation in children (dated by TCRdb to 2016 to 2018). Background for the entire study: Using TCR repertoire profiling, the study followed T-cell immune reconstitution in a quantitative way in children after TCRalphabeta/CD19-depleted allogeneic hematopoietic cell transplantation.

This clonotype was seen a handful of times. The antigen this receptor binds is unknown. Per-base qualities were not stored, and no clone one base away is much larger. The library was obtained by PCR. The reads were generated on an Illumina HiSeq 2500. Molecular barcoding was employed in the preparation of TCR libraries, with unique molecular identifiers being used to normalize TCRbeta repertoire quantification. TCRdb reran the public reads through fastp at Q25 and MiXCR, keeping productive beta chains. Entries that share a CDR3 protein sequence are merged under the most common genes and DNA. Across this sample there are some 220,000 distinct CDR3 sequences, with about a tenth seen only once. In total, the top ten clones hold 6.2% of the sample. The CDR3 contains 16 residues, cysteine and phenylalanine counted. Only the CDR3 part of the read is kept: 48 bases, read in frame from the first base. CDR1 SNHLY and CDR2 FYNNEI are derived from the germline V gene. V is cut back by 6 bases and J by 8 bases, with 9 bases in the junction unmatched.

The V and J segments used are TRBV2 and TRBJ2-3, with TRBD2 matching 15 junction bases. Sequenced material: PBMCs from the stem cell graft donor, taken from the stem cell graft. The receptor's source is a human donor who donated a stem cell graft to a child with acute lymphoblastic leukemia. The nucleotides are TGTGCCAGCAGGCCCGGGACTAGCGGGGGGATGGCTACGCAGTATTTT. This yields the protein CASRPGTSGGMATQYF.